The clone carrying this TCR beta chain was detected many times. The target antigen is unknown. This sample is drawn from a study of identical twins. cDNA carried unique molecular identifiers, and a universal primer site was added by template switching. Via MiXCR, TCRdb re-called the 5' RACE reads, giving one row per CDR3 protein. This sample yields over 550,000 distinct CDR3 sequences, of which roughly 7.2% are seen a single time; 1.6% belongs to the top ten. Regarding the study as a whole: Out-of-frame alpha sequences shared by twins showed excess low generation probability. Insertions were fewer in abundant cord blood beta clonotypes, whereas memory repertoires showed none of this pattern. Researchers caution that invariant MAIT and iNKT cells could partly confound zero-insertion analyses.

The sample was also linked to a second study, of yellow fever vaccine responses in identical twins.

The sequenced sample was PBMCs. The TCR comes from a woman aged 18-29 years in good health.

CDR3 in amino acids: CATSDWGDTQYF. DNA of the CDR3: TGTGCCACCAGTGATTGGGGGGATACGCAGTATTTT. The V gene is TRBV24-1, the J gene TRBJ2-3; perhaps D is TRBD1 or TRBD2 (5 bases each). The V end lost 2 bases, the J end lost 6 bases, and 5 bases lay between the germline ends. Germline CDR1 is KGHDR and CDR2 is SFDVKD. CDR3 length: 12 residues.